This T cell receptor (beta chain) is from a study of cytomegalovirus exposure and HLA in healthy donors. General study findings and limits: Among TCR beta chains, those listed as cytomegalovirus-associated numbered over 150. What a later analysis reportedly showed was that an Asian-associated ancestry cluster had fewer N-insertions than the roughly 700-donor mean.

Remarks on this clone: What it binds is unknown.

The PCR made use of 60 Vbeta and 13 Jbeta primers. Sequencing was performed with immunoSEQ multiplex PCR; in TCRdb, only in-frame clones are kept and a portion is missing. The sample contains about 120,000 clones, roughly 83% of which appear only once. Sequencing used PBMCs. The sequence was obtained from a man aged 25 to 40 in good health and CMV-seropositive.

DNA for the CDR3: TGTGCCAGCTTCAGGAATATTGGGGAGCAGTACTTC. Amino acids: CASFRNIGEQYF. The chain has TRBV28 and TRBJ2-7, with unresolved D. The CDR3 is 12 residues long. Trimming stripped 8 bases from V and 7 bases from J, with 15 bases between. CDR1 is MDHEN and CDR2 is SYDVKM in the germline V gene.